This is a list of T cell receptor beta chains from one sample in a study of cytomegalovirus exposure and HLA in healthy donors. Repertoires were generated with immunoSEQ multiplex PCR, while TCRdb's copy carries only in-frame clones and drops some. The table includes 100,000 to 150,000 clones, around 73% detected once. Sequences were obtained from PBMCs. These receptors originate from a human donor in good health. The CDR3 runs from the conserved cysteine through the conserved F or W. Fields, in order: V gene, J gene, clone size, D gene, CDR3 protein. A D gene is named only where the DNA matches it firmly. The listing skips clone size in some rows; elsewhere it reads once, few, many or a size class.

>TRBV7-2|TRBJ1-1|-|-
CASSLLRVLTEAFF
>TRBV12-5|TRBJ1-2|-|-
CASGLATPYPRGTGYGYTF
>TRBV11-2|TRBJ2-7|-|TRBD1
CASSPQTGGYEQYF
>TRBV11-1|TRBJ2-3|-|TRBD2
CASSLEGGLGDTQYF
>TRBV7-9|TRBJ1-4|-|-
CASSEEGFWSEKLFF
>TRBV11-1|TRBJ2-7|few|-
CASSFDRGARVYEQYF
>TRBV6-5|TRBJ1-4|-|-
CASSYSGGSNEKLFF
>TRBV7-6|TRBJ2-3|-|TRBD2
CASSLVTSGYTDTQYF
>TRBV19|TRBJ1-5|few|-
CASSTRESNQPQHF
>TRBV6-5|TRBJ1-3|-|TRBD1
CASSRQGPPGNTIYF
>TRBV19|TRBJ1-5|-|-
CASSIGSGGGQPQHF
>TRBV19|TRBJ1-1|-|TRBD1
CASSRTGSRFLTEAFF
>TRBV30|TRBJ2-3|-|TRBD1
CAWSVQMTGRDTQYF
>TRBV19|TRBJ1-5|-|-
CASSIGTRGYQPQHF
>TRBV27|TRBJ1-5|once|TRBD1
CASSYRQGSQPQHF
>TRBV27|TRBJ1-1|-|-
CASSPNPNTEAFF
>TRBV7-2|TRBJ1-6|-|-
CASSLRNSRLGHNSPLHF
>TRBV4-1|TRBJ2-3|-|-
CASSQVTVDTDTQYF
>TRBV7-2|TRBJ1-2|-|-
CASSLAPGPGSYGYTF
>TRBV15|TRBJ1-3|once|-
CATSGPDDSFSGNTIYF
>TRBV28|TRBJ2-7|few|TRBD1
CASSRTGTSYEQYF
>TRBV5-4|TRBJ2-3|-|TRBD2
CASSLKVAGGLSTDTQYF
>TRBV9|TRBJ2-3|-|-
CASSVGSGSTDTQYF
>TRBV28|TRBJ2-3|-|TRBD2
CASSASSGGWDTQYF
>TRBV7-2|TRBJ2-7|-|TRBD1
CASSLVQGAYEQYF
>TRBV19|TRBJ2-6|-|-
CATSRSPRSGANVLTF
>TRBV15|TRBJ1-1|-|-
CATSRVGGNTEAFF
>TRBV7-3|TRBJ1-1|-|-
CASSFSVNTEAFF
>TRBV4-2|TRBJ1-1|-|-
CASSQGAGNTEAFF
>TRBV7-2|TRBJ2-7|-|TRBD2
CASSPIAGILSYEQYF
>TRBV12-5|TRBJ2-5|-|-
CASGLSRGETQYF
>TRBV7-9|TRBJ2-7|-|TRBD2
CASSLLAGGDEQYF
>TRBV28|TRBJ1-2|-|-
CASNVGRVHYGYTF
>TRBV30|TRBJ1-2|few|-
CAWSVAGAHYGYTF
>TRBV5-4|TRBJ2-7|-|TRBD2
CASSFSASGSHEQYF
>TRBV19|-|-|TRBD1
CASSSMDRGDEQYF
>TRBV27|TRBJ2-1|-|TRBD2
CASSSLWTRTSGDNEQFF
>TRBV2|TRBJ2-2|-|TRBD1
CASMDRADTGELFF
>TRBV9|TRBJ2-5|-|TRBD2
CASSLSTPGSSGGQETQYF
>TRBV28|TRBJ2-1|few|-
CASRVTLGKGGNEQFF
>TRBV5-1|TRBJ1-1|-|TRBD1
CASSLARTGNTEAFF
>TRBV5-6|TRBJ2-7|-|TRBD1
CASSSGTGFSEQYF
>TRBV6-1|TRBJ1-2|-|-
CASNPREVNYGYTF
>TRBV7-2|TRBJ2-7|-|TRBD2
CASSQTSGHYEQYF
>TRBV9|TRBJ1-4|-|TRBD1
CASSVVGTENEKLFF